The T cell receptor (beta chain) described here comes from a study of T-cell memory formation after mild COVID-19. Study-wide points: Researchers report contracting CD4+ clones mostly in CM and EM, with CD8+ clones in EMRA. Cross-reactive memory appears to have joined, as suggested by some responding clones showing up in pre-infection memory.

It was 5'RACE with constant-segment primers that produced the TCR alpha and TCR beta cDNA libraries, which carried sample barcodes and UMIs. TCRdb fed the 5' RACE reads into MiXCR, producing one record per CDR3 protein. The table includes around 450,000 distinct CDR3 sequences, 20% to 30% detected once. This clonotype was counted a few times. The antigen remains unidentified. V was clipped by 3 bases and J by 7 bases, with 15 bases between them. Germline assignment: CDR1 KGHDR and CDR2 SFDVKD. The CDR3 runs 14 residues. The chain uses TRBV24-1 and TRBJ2-7, with a weak D call TRBD1 (6 bases). The TCR comes from an adult woman who had mild COVID-19 (a few samples of this study predate the infection). Cell type and time point are not known. The sequenced sample was PBMCs or a T cell subset sorted from them (not recorded which). CDR3 bases: TGTGCCACCAGTGATAACGACAGGTTGGGAGAGCAGTACTTC. It encodes CATSDNDRLGEQYF.